These T cell receptor beta chains were read from a single sample in a study of blood T cell repertoires in COVID-19. Generated by immunoSEQ multiplex PCR, the TCRdb table keeps only in-frame clones and is missing some. Found here are roughly 420,000 clones, roughly 90% of them singletons; the top ten hold approximately 1%. The sample taken for sequencing was PBMCs or T cells enriched from blood (not recorded which). The receptors derive from a woman in her twenties or thirties with acute COVID-19. Both conserved end residues are part of each CDR3. A D gene is named only where the DNA matches it firmly. The listing skips clone size in some rows; elsewhere it reads once, few, many or a size class.

clone size: NA; V gene: TRBV6-1; D gene: NA; CDR3 length: 13; J gene: TRBJ1-6; CDR3 protein: CASSERGRSPLHF; CDR3 DNA: TGTGCCAGCAGTGAAAGAGGCCGATCACCCCTCCACTTT
clone size: NA; V gene: TRBV6-2/TRBV6-3; D gene: NA; CDR3 length: 15; J gene: TRBJ1-1; CDR3 protein: CASSYILGGAGEAFF; CDR3 DNA: TGTGCCAGCAGTTACATTTTAGGGGGAGCAGGTGAAGCTTTCTTT
clone size: NA; V gene: TRBV3-1/TRBV3-2; D gene: NA; CDR3 length: 15; J gene: TRBJ1-5; CDR3 protein: CASSQSIGSNQPQHF; CDR3 DNA: TGTGCCAGCAGCCAGAGTATCGGGTCGAATCAGCCCCAGCATTTT
clone size: NA; V gene: TRBV12-3/TRBV12-4; D gene: TRBD1; CDR3 length: 13; J gene: TRBJ1-1; CDR3 protein: CASISGTGIKAFF; CDR3 DNA: TGTGCCAGCATTTCCGGGACAGGGATTAAAGCTTTCTTT
clone size: NA; V gene: TRBV28; D gene: NA; CDR3 length: 13; J gene: TRBJ1-5; CDR3 protein: CASSWESNQPQHF; CDR3 DNA: TGTGCCAGCAGCTGGGAGAGCAATCAGCCCCAGCATTTT
clone size: NA; V gene: TRBV6-1; D gene: TRBD2; CDR3 length: 16; J gene: TRBJ2-3; CDR3 protein: CASSELEGGFTDTQYF; CDR3 DNA: TGTGCCAGCAGTGAATTGGAGGGAGGGTTCACAGATACGCAGTATTTT
clone size: NA; V gene: TRBV9; D gene: TRBD2; CDR3 length: 15; J gene: TRBJ2-7; CDR3 protein: CASSVGTSGGYEQYF; CDR3 DNA: TGTGCCAGCAGCGTAGGGACTAGCGGGGGCTACGAGCAGTACTTC
clone size: NA; V gene: TRBV9; D gene: TRBD2; CDR3 length: 16; J gene: TRBJ2-2; CDR3 protein: CASSVYQRGGSGELFF; CDR3 DNA: TGTGCCAGCAGCGTATACCAGCGGGGGGGCTCCGGGGAGCTGTTTTTT
clone size: NA; V gene: TRBV18; D gene: NA; CDR3 length: 14; J gene: TRBJ2-5; CDR3 protein: CASSRNPPGETQYF; CDR3 DNA: TGTGCCAGCTCACGAAACCCCCCAGGAGAGACCCAGTACTTC
clone size: NA; V gene: TRBV9; D gene: NA; CDR3 length: 12; J gene: TRBJ1-1; CDR3 protein: CASSVVGGRAFF; CDR3 DNA: TGTGCCAGCAGCGTAGTAGGGGGTAGGGCTTTCTTT
clone size: once; V gene: TRBV5-1; D gene: TRBD1; CDR3 length: 15; J gene: TRBJ2-7; CDR3 protein: CASSLVGQGFDEQYF; CDR3 DNA: TGCGCCAGCAGCTTGGTGGGACAGGGGTTCGACGAGCAGTACTTC
clone size: NA; V gene: TRBV5-1; D gene: TRBD1; CDR3 length: 16; J gene: TRBJ2-2; CDR3 protein: CASSLYGTGSTGELFF; CDR3 DNA: TGCGCCAGCAGCTTGTACGGGACAGGGTCCACCGGGGAGCTGTTTTTT
clone size: NA; V gene: TRBV2; D gene: NA; CDR3 length: 12; J gene: TRBJ1-2; CDR3 protein: CASRRDKAGYTF; CDR3 DNA: TGTGCCAGCAGACGCGACAAGGCTGGCTACACCTTC
clone size: NA; V gene: TRBV19; D gene: NA; CDR3 length: 14; J gene: TRBJ1-4; CDR3 protein: CASKAPRRDEKLFF; CDR3 DNA: TGTGCCAGTAAAGCACCTCGCAGGGATGAAAAACTGTTTTTT
clone size: NA; V gene: TRBV5-4; D gene: NA; CDR3 length: 14; J gene: TRBJ2-3; CDR3 protein: CASKGGGATDTQYF; CDR3 DNA: TGTGCCAGCAAAGGGGGGGGAGCCACAGATACGCAGTATTTT
clone size: NA; V gene: TRBV7-9; D gene: NA; CDR3 length: 13; J gene: TRBJ1-2; CDR3 protein: CASSLALSHGYTF; CDR3 DNA: TGTGCCAGCAGCTTAGCCTTAAGCCATGGCTACACCTTC
clone size: NA; V gene: TRBV2; D gene: TRBD1; CDR3 length: 17; J gene: TRBJ1-5; CDR3 protein: CASSAQGARGSNQPQHF; CDR3 DNA: TGTGCCAGCAGTGCACAGGGGGCGCGGGGTAGCAATCAGCCCCAGCATTTT
clone size: NA; V gene: TRBV5-4; D gene: NA; CDR3 length: 13; J gene: TRBJ2-3; CDR3 protein: CASGSERRDTQYF; CDR3 DNA: TGTGCCAGCGGAAGCGAGAGAAGAGATACGCAGTATTTT
clone size: NA; V gene: TRBV12-3/TRBV12-4; D gene: NA; CDR3 length: 12; J gene: TRBJ2-5; CDR3 protein: CASSLIRETQYF; CDR3 DNA: TGTGCCAGCAGCCTAATACGTGAGACCCAGTACTTC
clone size: once; V gene: TRBV7-8; D gene: TRBD1; CDR3 length: 15; J gene: TRBJ1-5; CDR3 protein: CASSLGQDSNQPQHF; CDR3 DNA: TGTGCCAGCAGCCTGGGACAGGATAGCAATCAGCCCCAGCATTTT
clone size: once; V gene: TRBV30; D gene: NA; CDR3 length: 14; J gene: TRBJ1-6; CDR3 protein: CAWSPWGSSSPLHF; CDR3 DNA: TGTGCCTGGAGCCCCTGGGGCTCTAGTTCACCCCTCCACTTT
clone size: NA; V gene: TRBV7-9; D gene: NA; CDR3 length: 15; J gene: TRBJ2-3; CDR3 protein: CASSLYQDSTDTQYF; CDR3 DNA: TGTGCCAGCAGCTTATACCAGGATAGCACAGATACGCAGTATTTT
clone size: NA; V gene: TRBV5-1; D gene: NA; CDR3 length: 15; J gene: TRBJ2-7; CDR3 protein: CASSLETVSSYEQYF; CDR3 DNA: TGCGCCAGCAGCTTGGAAACAGTAAGCTCCTACGAGCAGTACTTC
clone size: NA; V gene: TRBV13; D gene: TRBD1; CDR3 length: 16; J gene: TRBJ1-2; CDR3 protein: CASSPAGTGGFDGYTF; CDR3 DNA: TGTGCCAGCAGTCCTGCTGGGACAGGGGGCTTTGATGGCTACACCTTC
clone size: NA; V gene: TRBV9; D gene: NA; CDR3 length: 16; J gene: TRBJ2-7; CDR3 protein: CASSVGESVVSYEQYF; CDR3 DNA: TGTGCCAGCAGCGTAGGAGAGAGCGTCGTGTCCTACGAGCAGTACTTC
clone size: NA; V gene: TRBV4-3; D gene: TRBD1; CDR3 length: 14; J gene: TRBJ2-7; CDR3 protein: CASSGRGQGDEQYF; CDR3 DNA: TGCGCCAGCAGCGGTCGAGGACAGGGTGACGAGCAGTACTTC
clone size: NA; V gene: TRBV4-3; D gene: TRBD1; CDR3 length: 15; J gene: TRBJ2-5; CDR3 protein: CASSNGQGEGETQYF; CDR3 DNA: TGCGCCAGCAGCAATGGACAGGGTGAGGGAGAGACCCAGTACTTC
clone size: NA; V gene: TRBV18; D gene: NA; CDR3 length: 14; J gene: TRBJ2-7; CDR3 protein: CASSQRTFSYEQYF; CDR3 DNA: TGTGCCAGCTCGCAACGGACATTTTCCTACGAGCAGTACTTC
clone size: NA; V gene: TRBV4-3; D gene: NA; CDR3 length: 15; J gene: TRBJ2-7; CDR3 protein: CASSQEDGSSYEQYF; CDR3 DNA: TGCGCCAGCAGCCAAGAGGATGGGAGCTCCTACGAGCAGTACTTC
clone size: few; V gene: TRBV7-2; D gene: NA; CDR3 length: 15; J gene: TRBJ1-4; CDR3 protein: CASSSRRGTNEKLFF; CDR3 DNA: TGTGCCAGCAGCTCCAGGAGGGGAACTAATGAAAAACTGTTTTTT
clone size: NA; V gene: TRBV6-2/TRBV6-3; D gene: NA; CDR3 length: 12; J gene: TRBJ2-7; CDR3 protein: CASSYQGGEQYF; CDR3 DNA: TGTGCCAGCAGTTACCAGGGAGGCGAGCAGTACTTC
clone size: NA; V gene: TRBV14; D gene: NA; CDR3 length: 13; J gene: TRBJ1-5; CDR3 protein: CASSQQRNQPQHF; CDR3 DNA: TGTGCCAGCAGCCAACAGAGGAATCAGCCCCAGCATTTT
clone size: NA; V gene: TRBV11-2; D gene: NA; CDR3 length: 16; J gene: TRBJ2-5; CDR3 protein: CASSFIGSGWQETQYF; CDR3 DNA: TGTGCCAGCAGCTTCATTGGCTCAGGGTGGCAAGAGACCCAGTACTTC
clone size: NA; V gene: TRBV19; D gene: TRBD1; CDR3 length: 17; J gene: TRBJ1-5; CDR3 protein: CASSMVRGQNSNQPQHF; CDR3 DNA: TGTGCCAGTAGTATGGTTAGGGGGCAGAATAGCAATCAGCCCCAGCATTTT
clone size: NA; V gene: TRBV19; D gene: TRBD1; CDR3 length: 17; J gene: TRBJ1-2; CDR3 protein: CASSLTLGQGNLYGYTF; CDR3 DNA: TGTGCCAGTAGTTTGACCCTGGGACAGGGAAACCTCTATGGCTACACCTTC
clone size: NA; V gene: TRBV10-3; D gene: NA; CDR3 length: 13; J gene: TRBJ2-1; CDR3 protein: CATGGRTNNEQFF; CDR3 DNA: TGTGCCACCGGGGGGCGGACTAACAATGAGCAGTTCTTC
clone size: few; V gene: TRBV6-5; D gene: TRBD1; CDR3 length: 13; J gene: TRBJ2-7; CDR3 protein: CAILRDRAYEQYF; CDR3 DNA: TGTGCCATCCTCCGGGACAGGGCCTACGAGCAGTACTTC
clone size: NA; V gene: TRBV28; D gene: TRBD1; CDR3 length: 18; J gene: TRBJ1-6; CDR3 protein: CASSRGGAGGHLTSPLHF; CDR3 DNA: TGTGCCAGCAGTCGAGGAGGGGCAGGGGGACATTTAACTTCACCCCTCCACTTT
clone size: NA; V gene: TRBV6-5; D gene: TRBD2; CDR3 length: 13; J gene: TRBJ2-5; CDR3 protein: CASGGLAQETQYF; CDR3 DNA: TGTGCCAGTGGGGGACTAGCCCAAGAGACCCAGTACTTC
clone size: NA; V gene: TRBV19; D gene: TRBD1; CDR3 length: 13; J gene: TRBJ1-2; CDR3 protein: CASRQTGVDGYTF; CDR3 DNA: TGTGCCAGTAGGCAAACAGGGGTCGATGGCTACACCTTC
clone size: few; V gene: TRBV5-1; D gene: TRBD1; CDR3 length: 14; J gene: TRBJ1-5; CDR3 protein: CASSETGGNQPQHF; CDR3 DNA: TGCGCCAGCAGCGAGACAGGGGGCAATCAGCCCCAGCATTTT
clone size: NA; V gene: TRBV7-2; D gene: NA; CDR3 length: 15; J gene: TRBJ1-5; CDR3 protein: CASSLVGGFNQPQHF; CDR3 DNA: TGTGCCAGCAGCTTAGTAGGCGGTTTCAATCAGCCCCAGCATTTT
clone size: NA; V gene: TRBV5-1; D gene: NA; CDR3 length: 13; J gene: TRBJ2-3; CDR3 protein: CASSLVVTDTQYF; CDR3 DNA: TGCGCCAGCAGCTTGGTCGTAACAGATACGCAGTATTTT
clone size: NA; V gene: TRBV10-3; D gene: TRBD1; CDR3 length: 16; J gene: TRBJ1-1; CDR3 protein: CAISEPTQGVNTEAFF; CDR3 DNA: TGTGCCATCAGTGAACCAACTCAGGGGGTCAACACTGAAGCTTTCTTT
clone size: NA; V gene: TRBV9; D gene: NA; CDR3 length: 15; J gene: TRBJ1-2; CDR3 protein: CASSVEAVSNYGYTF; CDR3 DNA: TGTGCCAGCAGCGTGGAGGCAGTGTCGAACTATGGCTACACCTTC
clone size: once; V gene: TRBV11-2; D gene: TRBD1; CDR3 length: 20; J gene: TRBJ1-3; CDR3 protein: CASSLDRVRGTDHSGNTIYF; CDR3 DNA: TGTGCCAGCAGCTTAGATCGGGTCAGGGGGACAGACCACTCTGGAAACACCATATATTTT
clone size: NA; V gene: TRBV18; D gene: NA; CDR3 length: 15; J gene: TRBJ2-1; CDR3 protein: CASSPPDVGGNEQFF; CDR3 DNA: TGTGCCAGCTCACCACCGGACGTAGGGGGCAATGAGCAGTTCTTC
clone size: NA; V gene: TRBV27; D gene: TRBD1; CDR3 length: 16; J gene: TRBJ1-1; CDR3 protein: CASSPKSTGVNTEAFF; CDR3 DNA: TGTGCCAGCAGTCCGAAATCGACAGGGGTGAACACTGAAGCTTTCTTT
clone size: NA; V gene: TRBV24-1; D gene: NA; CDR3 length: 14; J gene: TRBJ2-1; CDR3 protein: CATSPAGFYNEQFF; CDR3 DNA: TGTGCCACCAGTCCCGCGGGGTTCTACAATGAGCAGTTCTTC